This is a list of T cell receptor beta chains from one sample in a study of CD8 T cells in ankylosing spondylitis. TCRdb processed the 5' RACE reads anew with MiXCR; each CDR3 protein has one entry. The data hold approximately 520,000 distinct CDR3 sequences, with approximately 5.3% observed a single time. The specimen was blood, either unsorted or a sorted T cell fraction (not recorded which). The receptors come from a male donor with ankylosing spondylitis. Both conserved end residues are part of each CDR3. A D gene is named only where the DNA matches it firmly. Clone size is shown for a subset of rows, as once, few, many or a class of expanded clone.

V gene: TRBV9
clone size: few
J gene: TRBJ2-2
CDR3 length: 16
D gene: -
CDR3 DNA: TGTGCCAGCAGCGTCAACAAAAAGGGGGGGACCGGGGAGCTGTTTTTT
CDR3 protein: CASSVNKKGGTGELFF

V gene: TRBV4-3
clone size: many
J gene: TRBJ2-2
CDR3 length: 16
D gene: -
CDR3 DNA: TGCGCCAGCAGCCCCAGGCAGGGTTTACGCACCGGGGAGCTGTTTTTT
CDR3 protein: CASSPRQGLRTGELFF

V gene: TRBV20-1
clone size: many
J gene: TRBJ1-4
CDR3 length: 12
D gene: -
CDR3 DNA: TGCAGTGCTATGCCCTCCAGTGGAAAACTGTTTTTT
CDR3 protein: CSAMPSSGKLFF

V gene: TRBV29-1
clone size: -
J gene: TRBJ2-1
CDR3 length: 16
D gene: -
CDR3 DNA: TGCAGCGTTGAACAGGTCTCCGTACCCACCTACAATGAGCAGTTCTTC
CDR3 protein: CSVEQVSVPTYNEQFF

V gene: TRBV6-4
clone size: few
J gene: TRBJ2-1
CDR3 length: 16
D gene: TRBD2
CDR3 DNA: TGTGCCAGCAGTGACTCGTTTCTAGCGGGGTACAATGAGCAGTTCTTC
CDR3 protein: CASSDSFLAGYNEQFF

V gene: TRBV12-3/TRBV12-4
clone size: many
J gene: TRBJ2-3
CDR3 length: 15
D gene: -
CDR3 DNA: TGTGCCAGCACCGACCCTTGGGGGGAGACAGATACGCAGTATTTT
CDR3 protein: CASTDPWGETDTQYF

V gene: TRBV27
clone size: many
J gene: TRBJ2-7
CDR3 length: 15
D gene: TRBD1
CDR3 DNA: TGTGCCAGCAGTTTATTGGGACAGGGACTCTACGAGCAGTACTTC
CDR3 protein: CASSLLGQGLYEQYF

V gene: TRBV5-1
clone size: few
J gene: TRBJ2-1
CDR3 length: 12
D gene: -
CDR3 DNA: TGCGCCAGCAGCTTAGTCACTCCGGAGCAGTTCTTC
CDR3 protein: CASSLVTPEQFF

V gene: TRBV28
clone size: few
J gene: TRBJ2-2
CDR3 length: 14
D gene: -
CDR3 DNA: TGTGCCACCACCGGGACCATGAACACCGGGGAGCTGTTTTTT
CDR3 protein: CATTGTMNTGELFF

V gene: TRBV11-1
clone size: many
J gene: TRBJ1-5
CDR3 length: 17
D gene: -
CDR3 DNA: TGTGCCAGCAGCTTAGAGGGGGACGTGCGGGGGAATCAGCCCCAGCATTTT
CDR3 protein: CASSLEGDVRGNQPQHF

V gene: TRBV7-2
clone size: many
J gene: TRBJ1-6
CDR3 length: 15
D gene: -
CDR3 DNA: TGTGCCAGCAGCTTACACAGGCTTTATAATTCACCCCTCCACTTT
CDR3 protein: CASSLHRLYNSPLHF

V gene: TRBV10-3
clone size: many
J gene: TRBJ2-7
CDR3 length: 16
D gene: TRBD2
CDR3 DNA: TGTGCCATCAGCGCCTGGACTAGCGGGATTTCATACGAGCAGTACTTC
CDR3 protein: CAISAWTSGISYEQYF

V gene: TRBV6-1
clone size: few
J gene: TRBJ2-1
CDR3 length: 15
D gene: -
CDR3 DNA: TGTGCCAGCACCCCGGCGGGGACAATAAACAATGAGCAGTTCTTC
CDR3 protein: CASTPAGTINNEQFF

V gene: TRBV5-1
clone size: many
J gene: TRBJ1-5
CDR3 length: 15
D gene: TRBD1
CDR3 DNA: TGCGCCAGCAGCTGGACAGGGGCCCACAATCAGCCCCAGCATTTT
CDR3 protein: CASSWTGAHNQPQHF

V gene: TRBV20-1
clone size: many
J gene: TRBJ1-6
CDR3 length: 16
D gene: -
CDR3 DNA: TGCAGTGCTAGATACAGGGCCAGCTCCTATAATTCACCCCTCCACTTT
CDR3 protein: CSARYRASSYNSPLHF

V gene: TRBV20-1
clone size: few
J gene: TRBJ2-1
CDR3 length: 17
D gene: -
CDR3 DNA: TGCAGTGCTAGAGACCTATTAGCGGTTTACTCCTACAATGAGCAGTTCTTC
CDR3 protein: CSARDLLAVYSYNEQFF

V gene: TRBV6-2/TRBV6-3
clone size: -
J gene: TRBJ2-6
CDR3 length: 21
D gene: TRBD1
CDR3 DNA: TGTGCCAGCAGTCCCTCCAGCTGGGACAGGGGTGTAGGCCCTGGGGCCAACGTCCTGACTTTC
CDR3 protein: CASSPSSWDRGVGPGANVLTF

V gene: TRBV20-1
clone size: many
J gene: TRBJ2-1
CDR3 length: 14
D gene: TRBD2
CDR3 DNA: TGCAGTGCTTTGACTAGCGGGAGGCCCGATGAGCAGTTCTTC
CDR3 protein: CSALTSGRPDEQFF

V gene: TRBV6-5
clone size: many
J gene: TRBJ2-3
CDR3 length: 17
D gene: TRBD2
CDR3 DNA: TGTGCCAGCAGTTACTCTGGGCGGGGGAGTAACACAGATACGCAGTATTTT
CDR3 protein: CASSYSGRGSNTDTQYF

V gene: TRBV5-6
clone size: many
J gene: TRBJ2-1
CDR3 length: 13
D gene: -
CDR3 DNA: TGTGCCAGCAGGTTGGCACTAGTCGATGAGCAGTTCTTC
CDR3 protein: CASRLALVDEQFF

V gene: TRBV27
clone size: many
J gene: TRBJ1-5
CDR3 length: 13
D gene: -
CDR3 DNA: TGTGCCAGCAGTTCCAGGGGAGATCAGCCCCAGCATTTT
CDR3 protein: CASSSRGDQPQHF

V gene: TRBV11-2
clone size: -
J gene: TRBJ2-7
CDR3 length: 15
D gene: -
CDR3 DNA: TGTGCCAGCAGCTCCCGGGGAGACTCCGCCTACGAGCAGTACTTC
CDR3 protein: CASSSRGDSAYEQYF

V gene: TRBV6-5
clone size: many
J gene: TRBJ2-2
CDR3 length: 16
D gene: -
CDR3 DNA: TGTGCCAGCAGTTACTGGGGCAGAGCGAACACCGGGGAGCTGTTTTTT
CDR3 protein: CASSYWGRANTGELFF

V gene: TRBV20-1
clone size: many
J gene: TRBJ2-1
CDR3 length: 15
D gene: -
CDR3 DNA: TGCAGTGCTAGAGACGGGACATCCCCCTACAATGAGCAGTTCTTC
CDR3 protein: CSARDGTSPYNEQFF

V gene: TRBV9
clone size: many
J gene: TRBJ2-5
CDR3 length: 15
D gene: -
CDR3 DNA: TGTGCCAGCAGCGTAGAACAGGGTGGACAAGAGACCCAGTACTTC
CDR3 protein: CASSVEQGGQETQYF

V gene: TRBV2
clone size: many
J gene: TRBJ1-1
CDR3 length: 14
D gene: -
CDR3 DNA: TGTGCCAGCAGTGACCCCACCGGGAACACTGAAGCTTTCTTT
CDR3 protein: CASSDPTGNTEAFF

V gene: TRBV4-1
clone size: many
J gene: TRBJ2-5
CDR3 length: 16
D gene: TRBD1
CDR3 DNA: TGCGCCAGCAGCCAAACCCAGACAGGGATTCAAGAGACCCAGTACTTC
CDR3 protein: CASSQTQTGIQETQYF

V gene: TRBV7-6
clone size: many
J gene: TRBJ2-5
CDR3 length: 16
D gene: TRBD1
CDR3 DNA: TGTGCCAGCAGCTTAGTTTGGCAGGGGGCGACTGAGACCCAGTACTTC
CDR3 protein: CASSLVWQGATETQYF

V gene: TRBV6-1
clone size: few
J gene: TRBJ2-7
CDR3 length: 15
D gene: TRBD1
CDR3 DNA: TGTGCCAGCAGTGAAGGCCCCGGGACAGACTACGAGCAGTACTTC
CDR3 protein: CASSEGPGTDYEQYF

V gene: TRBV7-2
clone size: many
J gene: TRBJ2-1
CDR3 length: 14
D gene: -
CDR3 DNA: TGTGCCAGCAGCTTAGCAGGGCCCTACAATGAGCAGTTCTTC
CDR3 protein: CASSLAGPYNEQFF

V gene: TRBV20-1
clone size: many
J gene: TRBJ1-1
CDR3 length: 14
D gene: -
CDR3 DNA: TGCAGCACGCGCCCCCCCCTAAGGAACACTGAAGCTTTCTTT
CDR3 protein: CSTRPPLRNTEAFF

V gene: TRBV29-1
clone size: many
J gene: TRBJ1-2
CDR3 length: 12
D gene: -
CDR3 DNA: TGCAGCGTTGAAGATGGAGGCTATGGCTACACCTTC
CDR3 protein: CSVEDGGYGYTF

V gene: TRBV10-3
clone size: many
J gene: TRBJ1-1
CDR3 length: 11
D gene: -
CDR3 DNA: TGTGCCACCAGGGTGAACACTGAAGCTTTCTTT
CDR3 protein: CATRVNTEAFF

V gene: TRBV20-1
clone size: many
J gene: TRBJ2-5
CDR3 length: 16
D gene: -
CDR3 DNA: TGCAGTGCTAGTACCAGGCCTAGCGGGACAGGGGAGACCCAGTACTTC
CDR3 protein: CSASTRPSGTGETQYF

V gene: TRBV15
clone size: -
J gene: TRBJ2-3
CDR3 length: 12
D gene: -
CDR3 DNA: TGTGCCACCAGCAGCCCGTTTGCCCCGCAGTATTTT
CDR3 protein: CATSSPFAPQYF

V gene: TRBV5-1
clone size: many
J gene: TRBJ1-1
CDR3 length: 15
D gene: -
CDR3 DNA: TGCGCCAGCAGTGGAGAGGCGGCCGTCGGGACTGAAGCTTTCTTT
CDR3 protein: CASSGEAAVGTEAFF